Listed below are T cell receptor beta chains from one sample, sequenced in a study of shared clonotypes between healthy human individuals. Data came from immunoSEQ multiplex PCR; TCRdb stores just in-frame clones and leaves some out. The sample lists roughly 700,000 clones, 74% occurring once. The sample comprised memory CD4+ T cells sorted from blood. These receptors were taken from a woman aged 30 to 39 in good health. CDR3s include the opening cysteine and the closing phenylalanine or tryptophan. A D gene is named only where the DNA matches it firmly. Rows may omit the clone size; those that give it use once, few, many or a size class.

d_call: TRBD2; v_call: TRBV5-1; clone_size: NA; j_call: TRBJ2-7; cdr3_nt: TGCGCCAGCAGCTTTCCGGGAGGCTCCTACGAGCAGTACTTC; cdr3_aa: CASSFPGGSYEQYF
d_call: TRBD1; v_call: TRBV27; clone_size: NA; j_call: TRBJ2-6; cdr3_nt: TGTGCCACCCCGGGACAGGGAACTTCTGGGGCCAACGTCCTGACTTTC; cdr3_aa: CATPGQGTSGANVLTF
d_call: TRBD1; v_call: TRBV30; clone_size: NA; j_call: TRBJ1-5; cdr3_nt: TGTGCCTGGAGCCCAGGGGGGGGGCAGCCCCAGCATTTT; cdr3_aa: CAWSPGGGQPQHF
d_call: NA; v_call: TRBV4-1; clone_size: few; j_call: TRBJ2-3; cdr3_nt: TGCGCCAGCAGCCCAGGTAGACTCTCAGGTAGCACAGATACGCAGTATTTT; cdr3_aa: CASSPGRLSGSTDTQYF
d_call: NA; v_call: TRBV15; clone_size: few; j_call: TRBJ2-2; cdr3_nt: TGTGCCACCAGCGAAAGGGCGGTCGGGGAGCTGTTTTTT; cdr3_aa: CATSERAVGELFF
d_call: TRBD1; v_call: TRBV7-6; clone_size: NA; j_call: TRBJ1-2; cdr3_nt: TGTGCCAGCAGCTTACACAGGGGGCGAGAAAAGGGCTACACCTTC; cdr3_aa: CASSLHRGREKGYTF
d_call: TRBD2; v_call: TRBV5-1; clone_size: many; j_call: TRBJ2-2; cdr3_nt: TGCGCCAGCAGTCGGGGGACTAGCCCCTTACCCTTGAACACCGGGGAGCTGTTTTTT; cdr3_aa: CASSRGTSPLPLNTGELFF
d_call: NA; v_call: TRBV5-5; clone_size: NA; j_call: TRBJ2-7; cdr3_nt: TGTGCCAGCAGTTCCACTAGCTCCAACTACGAGCAGTACTTC; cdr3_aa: CASSSTSSNYEQYF
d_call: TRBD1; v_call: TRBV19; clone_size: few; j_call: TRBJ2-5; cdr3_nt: TGTGCCAGTAGTATGACAGGGGGCGAGACCCAGTACTTC; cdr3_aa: CASSMTGGETQYF
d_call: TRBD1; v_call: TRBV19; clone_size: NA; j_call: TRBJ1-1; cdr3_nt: TGTGCCAGTACCGCGACAGGGGGCTTGGACACTGAAGCTTTCTTT; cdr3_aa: CASTATGGLDTEAFF
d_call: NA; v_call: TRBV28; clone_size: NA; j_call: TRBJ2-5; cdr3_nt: TGTGCCAGCAGCCGATGGACGGTTCAAGAGACCCAGTACTTC; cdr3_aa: CASSRWTVQETQYF
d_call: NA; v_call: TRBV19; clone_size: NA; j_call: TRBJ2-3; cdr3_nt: TGTGCCAGTAGTTTACGGACTTTTTACACAGATACGCAGTATTTT; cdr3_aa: CASSLRTFYTDTQYF
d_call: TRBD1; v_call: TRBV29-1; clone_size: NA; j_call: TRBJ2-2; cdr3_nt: TGCAGCGGCGGGACAGGGGCGGAGACCGGGGAGCTGTTTTTT; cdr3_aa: CSGGTGAETGELFF
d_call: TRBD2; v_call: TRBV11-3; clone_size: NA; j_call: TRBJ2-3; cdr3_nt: TGTGCCAGCAGCGTGGGACTAGCGGGAGGGCCCAGCACAGATACGCAGTATTTT; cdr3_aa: CASSVGLAGGPSTDTQYF
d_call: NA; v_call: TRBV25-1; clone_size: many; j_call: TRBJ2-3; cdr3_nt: TGTGCCAGCACCGGGACAAGTTATAGCACAGATACGCAGTATTTT; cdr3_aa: CASTGTSYSTDTQYF
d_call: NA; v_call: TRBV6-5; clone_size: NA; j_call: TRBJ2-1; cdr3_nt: TGTGCCAGCAGTTACTCGAGATCAGACGAGCAGTTCTTC; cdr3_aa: CASSYSRSDEQFF
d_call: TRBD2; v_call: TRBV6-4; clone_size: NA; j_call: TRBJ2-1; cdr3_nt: TGTGCCAGCAGCCAGGAGGCGGGAGTACCCTACAATGAGCAGTTCTTC; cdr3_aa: CASSQEAGVPYNEQFF
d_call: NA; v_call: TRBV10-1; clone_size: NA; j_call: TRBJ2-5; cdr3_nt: TGCGCCAGCAGTGAGTCGCGGGAGACCCAGTACTTC; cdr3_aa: CASSESRETQYF
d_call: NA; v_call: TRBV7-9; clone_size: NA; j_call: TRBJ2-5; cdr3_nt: TGTGCCAGCGGAGCGTACCAAGAGACCCAGTACTTC; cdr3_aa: CASGAYQETQYF
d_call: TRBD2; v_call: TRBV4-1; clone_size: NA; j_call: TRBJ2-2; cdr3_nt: TGCGCCAGCAGCGCCCGCAGCGGGAGTATCCCCGGGGAGCTGTTTTTT; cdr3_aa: CASSARSGSIPGELFF
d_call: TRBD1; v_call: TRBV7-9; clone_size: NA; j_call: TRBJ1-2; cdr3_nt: TGTGCCAGCAGCACACAGGGGGTGAACTATGGCTACACCTTC; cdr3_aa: CASSTQGVNYGYTF
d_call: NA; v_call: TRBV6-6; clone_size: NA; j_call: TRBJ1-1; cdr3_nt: TGTGCCAGCAGACAGCCGAACACTGAAGCTTTCTTT; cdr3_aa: CASRQPNTEAFF
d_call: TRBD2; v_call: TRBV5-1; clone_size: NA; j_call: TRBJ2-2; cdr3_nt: TGCGCCAGCAGCTTGCTAGCGGGGCAGAACACCGGGGAGCTGTTTTTT; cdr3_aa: CASSLLAGQNTGELFF
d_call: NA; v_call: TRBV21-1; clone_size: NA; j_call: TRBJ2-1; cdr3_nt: TGTGCCAGCAGCAAAGAACGACAGGGCAATGAGCAGTTCTTC; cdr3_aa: CASSKERQGNEQFF
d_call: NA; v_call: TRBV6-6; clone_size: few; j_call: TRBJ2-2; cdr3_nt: TGTGCCAGCAAGGGACCGACGAACACCGGGGAGCTGTTTTTT; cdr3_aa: CASKGPTNTGELFF
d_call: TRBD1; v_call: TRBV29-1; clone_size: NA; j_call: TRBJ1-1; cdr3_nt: TGCAGCGTGAGTAAACCGGGACAGGGTACTATGAACACTGAAGCTTTCTTT; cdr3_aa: CSVSKPGQGTMNTEAFF
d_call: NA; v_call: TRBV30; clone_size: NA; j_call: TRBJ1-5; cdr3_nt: TGTGCCTGGAGTAGGCAGGACAGCAATCAGCCCCAGCATTTT; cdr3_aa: CAWSRQDSNQPQHF
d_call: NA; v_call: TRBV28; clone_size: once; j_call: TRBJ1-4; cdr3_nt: TGTGCCAGCAGTTTGTCGGGGTTTAATGATGAAAAACTGTTTTTT; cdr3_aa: CASSLSGFNDEKLFF
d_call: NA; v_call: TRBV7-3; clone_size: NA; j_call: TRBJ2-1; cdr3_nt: TGTGCCAGCAGCTTATATACTAGCAAAGCCTACAATGAGCAGTTCTTC; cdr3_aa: CASSLYTSKAYNEQFF
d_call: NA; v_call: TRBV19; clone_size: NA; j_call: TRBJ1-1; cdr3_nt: TGTGCCAGTAGTACCCGTTCCGTGGCTTTCTTT; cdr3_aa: CASSTRSVAFF
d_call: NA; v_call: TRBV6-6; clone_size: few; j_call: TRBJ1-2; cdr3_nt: TGTGCCAGCCGGGGCGGGAACTATGGCTACACCTTC; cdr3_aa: CASRGGNYGYTF
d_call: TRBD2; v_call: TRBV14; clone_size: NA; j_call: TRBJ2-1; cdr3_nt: TGTGCCAGCAGCCAAGGCCAGGGGTGGCTAGCGGGGAGTTCCTACAATGAGCAGTTCTTC; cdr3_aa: CASSQGQGWLAGSSYNEQFF
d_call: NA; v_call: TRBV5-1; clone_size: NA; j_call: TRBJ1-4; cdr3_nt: TGCGCCAGCAGAGTGGTGGGAGATGAAAAACTGTTTTTT; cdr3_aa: CASRVVGDEKLFF
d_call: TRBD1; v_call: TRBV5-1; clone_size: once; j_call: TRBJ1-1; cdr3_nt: TGCGCCAGCAGCTTGGGACAGGGGGGCACTGAAGCTTTCTTT; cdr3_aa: CASSLGQGGTEAFF
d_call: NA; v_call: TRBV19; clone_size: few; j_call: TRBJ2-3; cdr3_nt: TGTGCCAGTAGACCGACAGGTAGCACAGATACGCAGTATTTT; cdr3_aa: CASRPTGSTDTQYF
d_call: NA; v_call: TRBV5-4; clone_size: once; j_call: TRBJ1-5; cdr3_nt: TGTGCCAGCAGCTTGCAGGGCGGTCAGCCCCAGCATTTT; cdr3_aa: CASSLQGGQPQHF
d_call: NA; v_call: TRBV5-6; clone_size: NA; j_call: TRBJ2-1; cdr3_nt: TGTGCCAGCAGCTTATCAGGGGAGGGGTACAATGAGCAGTTCTTC; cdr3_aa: CASSLSGEGYNEQFF
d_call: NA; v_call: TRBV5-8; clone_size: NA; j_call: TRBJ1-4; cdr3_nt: TGTGCCAGCAGCTCGACGAGGTTCACTAATGAAAAACTGTTTTTT; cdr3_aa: CASSSTRFTNEKLFF
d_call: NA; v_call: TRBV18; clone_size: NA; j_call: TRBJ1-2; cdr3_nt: TGTGCCAGCTCACCGACAGGACTCCCAGACAATGGCTACACCTTC; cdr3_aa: CASSPTGLPDNGYTF
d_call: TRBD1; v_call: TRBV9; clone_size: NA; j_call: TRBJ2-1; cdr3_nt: TGTGCCAGCAGCGTAGAGTTGACAGGGGGCGATGAGCAGTTCTTC; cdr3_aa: CASSVELTGGDEQFF
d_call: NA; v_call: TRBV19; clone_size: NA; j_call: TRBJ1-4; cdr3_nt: TGTGCCAGTAGCCGCACAGGGTGGGAAAAACTGTTTTTT; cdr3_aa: CASSRTGWEKLFF
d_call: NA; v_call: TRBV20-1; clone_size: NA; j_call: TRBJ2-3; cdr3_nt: TGCAGTGCCCTGGCGACAGATACGCAGTATTTT; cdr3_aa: CSALATDTQYF
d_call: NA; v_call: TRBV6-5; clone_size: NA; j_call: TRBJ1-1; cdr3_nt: TGTGCCAGCAGTTACTCGGGGTGGGGGACTGAAGCTTTCTTT; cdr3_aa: CASSYSGWGTEAFF
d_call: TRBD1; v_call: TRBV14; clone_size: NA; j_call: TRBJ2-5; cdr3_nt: TGTGCCAGCAGCCTGGCGGCCGGGACAGAGAGAAAAGAGACCCAGTACTTC; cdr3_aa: CASSLAAGTERKETQYF
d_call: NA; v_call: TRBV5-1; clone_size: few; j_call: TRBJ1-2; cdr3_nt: TGCGCCAGCTGGGCCCTAGACGGGAACTATGGCTACACCTTC; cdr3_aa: CASWALDGNYGYTF
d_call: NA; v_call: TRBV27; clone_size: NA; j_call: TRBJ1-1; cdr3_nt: TGTGCCAGCAGAATCAGGCCTATGAACACTGAAGCTTTCTTT; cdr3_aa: CASRIRPMNTEAFF
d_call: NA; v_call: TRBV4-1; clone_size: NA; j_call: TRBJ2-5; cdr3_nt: TGCGCCAGCAGCCAGGAAGTGGCCATAAGGGAAGAGACCCAGTACTTC; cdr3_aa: CASSQEVAIREETQYF
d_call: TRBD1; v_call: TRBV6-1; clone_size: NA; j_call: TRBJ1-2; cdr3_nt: TGTGCCAGCAGTGAAATCCCGCAGGGGGTCGGGGTGAACTATGGCTACACCTTC; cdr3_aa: CASSEIPQGVGVNYGYTF
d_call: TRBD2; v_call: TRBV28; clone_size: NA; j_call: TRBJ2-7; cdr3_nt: TGTGCCAGCAGTGACATGGGACTAGCGAACTTCCGCTCCTACGAGCAGTACTTC; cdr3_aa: CASSDMGLANFRSYEQYF
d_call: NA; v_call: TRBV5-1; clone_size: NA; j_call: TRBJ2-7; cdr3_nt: TGCGCCAGCAGCTTGGCGTTCGAGTCCTACGAGCAGTACTTC; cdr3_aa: CASSLAFESYEQYF
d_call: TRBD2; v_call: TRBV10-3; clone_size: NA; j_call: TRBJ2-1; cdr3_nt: TGTGCCATCAGTGGGGGCGGGAGGAACTACAATGAGCAGTTCTTC; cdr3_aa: CAISGGGRNYNEQFF
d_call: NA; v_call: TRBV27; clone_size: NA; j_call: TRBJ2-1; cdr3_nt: TGTGCCAGCAGTTTGAATTACAATGAGCAGTTCTTC; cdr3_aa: CASSLNYNEQFF
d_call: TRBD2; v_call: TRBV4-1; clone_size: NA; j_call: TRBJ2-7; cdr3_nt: TGCGCCAGCAGCTGGACTAGCGACTACGAGCAGTACTTC; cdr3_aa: CASSWTSDYEQYF
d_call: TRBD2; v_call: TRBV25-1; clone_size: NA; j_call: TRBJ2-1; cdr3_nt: TGTGCCAGCACCGCCCCGACTAGCGGCTCCTACAATGAGCAGTTCTTC; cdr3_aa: CASTAPTSGSYNEQFF
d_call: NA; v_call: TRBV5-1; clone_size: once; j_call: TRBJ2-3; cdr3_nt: TGCGCCAGCAGCTGGGATTGGTCTAGCACAGATACGCAGTATTTT; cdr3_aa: CASSWDWSSTDTQYF
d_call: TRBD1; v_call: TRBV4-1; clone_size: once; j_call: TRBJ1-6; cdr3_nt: TGCGCCAGCAGCCACCTCCGGGACAGGGGGTATTCACCCCTCCACTTT; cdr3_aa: CASSHLRDRGYSPLHF
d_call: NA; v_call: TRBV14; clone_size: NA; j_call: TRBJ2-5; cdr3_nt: TGTGCCAGCATTGGTGTGGGAGAGACCCAGTACTTC; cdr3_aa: CASIGVGETQYF
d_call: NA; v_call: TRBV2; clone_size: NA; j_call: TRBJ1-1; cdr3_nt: TGTGCCAGCAGTTGGACACCTGAAGCTTTCTTT; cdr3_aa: CASSWTPEAFF
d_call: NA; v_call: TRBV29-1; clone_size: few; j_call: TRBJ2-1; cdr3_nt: TGCAGCGTTGGGAGAGTTAGGAGCGAGCAGTTCTTC; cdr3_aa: CSVGRVRSEQFF